A single sample is the source of the 16 T cell receptor beta chains below, sequenced in a study of T cell changes during pregnancy in multiple sclerosis. Sequencing used immunoSEQ multiplex PCR; TCRdb keeps in-frame clones, though not all of them. The table has fewer than 45,000 clones, 90% to 95% seen once. The sequences come from CD8+ T cells from peripheral blood mononuclear cells, collected in the third trimester of pregnancy. Source of these receptors: a female donor with multiple sclerosis, enrolled in a pregnancy study.

The CDR3: CATSREVAETQYF. For the CDR3, the DNA is TGTGCCACCAGCAGAGAAGTCGCGGAGACCCAGTACTTC. This chain links TRBV15 with TRBJ2-5; D gene ambiguous. V was pared by 0 bases and J by 5 bases, with 7 bases between. Germline V gene sequence: CDR1 LNHNV, CDR2 YYDKDF (reference sequence). This CDR3 is built from 13 residues.

V usage is TRBV2 and J usage is TRBJ2-1; maybe TRBD1 (6 bases). Germline lookup yields CDR1 SNHLY and CDR2 FYNNEI. Deletions cut 7 bases from V and 4 bases from J, with 11 bases between. The CDR3 length is 13 residues. The CDR3 nucleotides read TGTGCCAGCATAGGACAGCGGTACAATGAGCAGTTCTTC. It translates to CASIGQRYNEQFF.

The table lists this clone with a count of one. The chain couples TRBV28 to TRBJ1-2; TRBD1 might be the D (6 bases). The V gene's germline CDR1 is MDHEN and CDR2 SYDVKM. The ends were cut back, 2 bases at V and 6 bases at J, with 13 bases in the middle. The CDR3 covers 14 residues. In DNA form, the CDR3 reads TGTGCCAGCAGTTTACGACAGGAGGTCGATGGCTACACCTTC. It specifies CASSLRQEVDGYTF.

The chain employs TRBV15 and TRBJ2-7, with a tentative D call TRBD1 (6 bases). V was trimmed by 3 bases and J by 1 base, leaving 13 bases between them. The CDR3 contains 15 residues. CDR1 and CDR2 from the germline V gene are LNHNV and YYDKDF (reference sequence). The CDR3 DNA reads as TGTGCCACCAGCAGGGGGACATCAGCTTCCTACGAGCAGTACTTC. It yields the protein CATSRGTSASYEQYF.

This chain links TRBV7-9 with TRBJ2-7; TRBD1 agrees at 7 bases. This CDR3 contains 16 residues. The junction had 12 bases not matched to a gene; V was cut back by 5 bases and J by 2 bases. The germline gives CDR1 SEHNR, CDR2 FQNEAQ (reference sequence). CDR3 sequence (DNA): TGTGCCAGCAGCGAGCCGCTGGACAGGTCTCCCTACGAGCAGTACTTC. The encoded protein is CASSEPLDRSPYEQYF.

The CDR3 DNA is TGTGCCAGCAGCTCAGGGGTGGGGCTATCTGAAGCTTTCTTT. Amino acid sequence: CASSSGVGLSEAFF. The gene calls are TRBV7-9 and TRBJ1-1, with D maybe TRBD1 (6 bases). CDR1 and CDR2 (germline): SEHNR, FQNEAQ (reference sequence). The CDR3 is made up of 14 amino acids. V lost 4 bases and J lost 6, with 15 bases in between.

The gene calls are TRBV18 and TRBJ2-1; D not resolved. The germline V gene encodes CDR1 KGHSH and CDR2 LQKENI. The V end was cut by 4 bases, the J end by 4 bases, with 5 bases between. The CDR3 has 12 residues. CDR3 region: CASSRYYNEQFF. CDR3 nucleotides: TGTGCCAGCTCACGCTATTACAATGAGCAGTTCTTC. Supplemented by reference TRBV18 and TRBJ2-1, the full variable domain reads NAGVMQNPRHLVRRRGQEARLRCSPMKGHSHVYWYRQLPEEGLKFMVYLQKENIIDESGMPKERFSAEFPKEGPSILRIQQVVRGDSAAYFCASSRYYNEQFFGPGTRLTVL.

The V gene is TRBV5-4, the J gene TRBJ2-1; no clear D gene. CDR1 SGHNT and CDR2 YYREEE come from the germline V gene (reference sequence). The CDR3 length is 11 residues. V gave up 4 bases and J gave up 9 bases, with 8 bases separating them. The CDR3 is CASSIPGEQFF. CDR3 coding DNA: TGTGCCAGCAGCATCCCGGGTGAGCAGTTCTTC.

V usage is TRBV19 and J usage is TRBJ2-1; D might be TRBD2 (5 bases). CDR1 and CDR2 from the germline V gene are LNHDA and SQIVND (reference sequence). Between the trimmed V and J ends, which lost 1 base and 6 bases, there was a span of 13 bases. The CDR3 has 15 amino acids. CDR3 region: CASSIGLAVGNEQFF. The CDR3 bases are TGTGCCAGTAGTATAGGGCTAGCCGTCGGCAATGAGCAGTTCTTC. Full variable domain (missing parts from reference TRBV19 and TRBJ2-1): DGGITQSPKYLFRKEGQNVTLSCEQNLNHDAMYWYRQDPGQGLRLIYYSQIVNDFQKGDIAEGYSVSREKKESFPLTVTSAQKNPTAFYLCASSIGLAVGNEQFFGPGTRLTVL.

The chain is built from TRBV25-1 and TRBJ1-1, with D possibly matching TRBD1 (5 bases). Germline lookup yields CDR1 MGHDK and CDR2 SYGVNS. V was shortened by 8 bases and J by 2 bases, with 9 bases between the two germline ends. The CDR3 covers 12 residues. Written as DNA, the CDR3 is TGTGCCAGCCGGTGGGGCAACACTGAAGCTTTCTTT. Its protein is CASRWGNTEAFF.

The chain employs TRBV4-2 and TRBJ1-1; 8 bases align to TRBD1. In germline, CDR1 is LGHNA, CDR2 YNFKEQ. The CDR3 is 17 amino acids. Losses at the gene ends were 4 bases for V and 1 base for J; bases not matched to a gene: 11. CDR3 nucleotides: TGTGCCAGCAGCCCAAAAGGGACAGGATTTACGAACACTGAAGCTTTCTTT. Translation gives CASSPKGTGFTNTEAFF.

The J gene is TRBJ1-1, the V gene TRBV7-9, with D tentatively TRBD1 (6 bases). The CDR3 has 14 residues. Germline V gene data show CDR1 as SEHNR and CDR2 as FQNEAQ (reference sequence). V was clipped by 5 bases and J by 1 base, with 11 bases between them. The CDR3 region is CASSGQGQNTEAFF. For the CDR3, the DNA is TGTGCCAGCAGCGGTCAGGGACAGAACACTGAAGCTTTCTTT.

J is TRBJ1-5 and V is TRBV5-1; no reliable D call. The CDR3 consists of 15 residues. Germline V CDR1 and CDR2: SGHRS, YFSETQ. The germline V and J ends were trimmed by 1 base and 0 bases, with 8 bases remaining between them. CDR3 bases: TGCGCCAGCAGCTTGACGGGGAATAGCAATCAGCCCCAGCATTTT. Its translation is CASSLTGNSNQPQHF.

V usage is TRBV7-2 and J usage is TRBJ2-2; 7 bases align to TRBD1. V was pared by 3 bases and J by 8 bases, with 12 bases of the junction left unmatched. The CDR3 extends over 16 amino acids. Germline V gives CDR1 SGHTA, CDR2 FQGNSA. CDR3 loop: CASSFPGQALSGELFF. DNA of the CDR3: TGTGCCAGCAGCTTTCCCGGACAGGCCCTTTCGGGGGAGCTGTTTTTT.

V usage is TRBV5-1 and J usage is TRBJ2-1, with D possibly being TRBD2 (5 bases). Germline V gene lookup returns CDR1 SGHRS and CDR2 YFSETQ. The CDR3 runs to 14 residues. The V end lost 3 bases, the J end lost 6 bases, and 13 bases lay between the germline ends. CDR3 amino acids: CASSSRTPPNEQFF. As DNA, the CDR3 is TGCGCCAGCAGCTCACGGACTCCACCCAATGAGCAGTTCTTC.

The rearrangement links TRBV9 to TRBJ2-2, with TRBD2 identical over 10 bases. The CDR3 runs to 17 residues. CDR1 SGDLS and CDR2 YYNGEE come from the germline V gene. Trimming removed 0 bases from V and 1 base from J; junction bases left unmatched: 3. The CDR3 nucleotides read TGTGCCAGCAGCGTAGGGCTAGCGGGAGTGAACACCGGGGAGCTGTTTTTT. Its protein is CASSVGLAGVNTGELFF.